A single T cell receptor beta chain is shown here with its context. The antigen is undetermined. The sample belongs to a study of cytomegalovirus exposure and HLA in healthy donors. Points from the study as a whole: The dataset shows that most TCR sequences were rare, while some public TCRs occurred in many donors.

Looked up from germline, CDR1 is ENHRY and CDR2 is SYGVKD. The ends lost 3 bases at V and 1 base at J; junction bases unmatched: 21. The CDR3 sequence is 21 residues long. Produced via immunoSEQ multiplex PCR; TCRdb's table is partial and in-frame only. The table lists about 76,000 clones, around 94% of them singletons. Sequencing used PBMCs. The rearrangement links TRBV10-3 to TRBJ2-7; 10 bases map to TRBD1. The sequence came from a woman younger than 35 in good health and CMV-seronegative. The CDR3 bases are TGTGCCATCAGTGACCCGGGACAGGGGTTTCTTGGCGAAACTCTATCCTACGAGCAGTACTTC. Its translation is CAISDPGQGFLGETLSYEQYF.